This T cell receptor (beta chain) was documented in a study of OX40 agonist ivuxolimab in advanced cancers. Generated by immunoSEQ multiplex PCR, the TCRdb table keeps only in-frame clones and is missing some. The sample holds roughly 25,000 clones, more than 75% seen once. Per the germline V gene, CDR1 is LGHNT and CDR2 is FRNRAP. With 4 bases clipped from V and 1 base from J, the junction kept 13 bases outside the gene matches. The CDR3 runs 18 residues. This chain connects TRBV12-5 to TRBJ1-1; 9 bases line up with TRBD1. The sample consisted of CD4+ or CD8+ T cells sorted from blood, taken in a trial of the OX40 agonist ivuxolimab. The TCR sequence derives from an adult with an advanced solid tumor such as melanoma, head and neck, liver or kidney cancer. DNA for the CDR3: TGTGCTAGTGGTTGGACTCCGGGACAGGGCATGGGGAACACTGAAGCTTTCTTT. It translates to CASGWTPGQGMGNTEAFF.